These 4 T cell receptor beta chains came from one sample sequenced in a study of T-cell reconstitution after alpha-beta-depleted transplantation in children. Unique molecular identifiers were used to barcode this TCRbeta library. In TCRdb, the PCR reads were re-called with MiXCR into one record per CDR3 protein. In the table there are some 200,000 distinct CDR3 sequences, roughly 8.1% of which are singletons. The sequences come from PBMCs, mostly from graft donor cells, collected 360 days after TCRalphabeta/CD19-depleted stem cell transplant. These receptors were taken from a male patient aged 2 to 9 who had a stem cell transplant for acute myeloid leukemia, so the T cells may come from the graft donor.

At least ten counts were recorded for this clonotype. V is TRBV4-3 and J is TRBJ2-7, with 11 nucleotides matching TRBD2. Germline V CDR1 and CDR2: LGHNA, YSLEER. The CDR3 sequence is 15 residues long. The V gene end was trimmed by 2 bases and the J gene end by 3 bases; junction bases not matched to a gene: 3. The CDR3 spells CASSQLGLAGYEQYF. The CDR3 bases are TGCGCCAGCAGCCAACTTGGACTAGCGGGCTACGAGCAGTACTTC.

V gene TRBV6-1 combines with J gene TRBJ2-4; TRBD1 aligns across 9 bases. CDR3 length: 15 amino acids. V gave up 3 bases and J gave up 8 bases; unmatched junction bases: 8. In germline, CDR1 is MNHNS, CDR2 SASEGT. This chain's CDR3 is CASSDTGQGGDIQYF. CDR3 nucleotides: TGTGCCAGCAGTGACACGGGACAGGGAGGGGACATTCAGTACTTC.

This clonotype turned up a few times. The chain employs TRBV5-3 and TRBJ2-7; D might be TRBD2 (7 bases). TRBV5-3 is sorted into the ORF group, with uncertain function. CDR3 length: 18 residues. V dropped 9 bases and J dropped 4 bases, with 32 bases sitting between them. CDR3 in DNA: TGTGCCACTCGACAAACAGGGACGCGGGAGTGGAGCTCATACGAGCAGTACTTC. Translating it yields CATRQTGTREWSSYEQYF.

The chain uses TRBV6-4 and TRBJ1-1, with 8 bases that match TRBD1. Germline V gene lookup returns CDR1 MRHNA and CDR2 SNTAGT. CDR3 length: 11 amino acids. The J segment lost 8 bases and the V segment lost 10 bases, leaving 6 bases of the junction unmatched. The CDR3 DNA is TGTGCCATCGACAGGGGAGGAGAAGCTTTCTTT. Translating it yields CAIDRGGEAFF.